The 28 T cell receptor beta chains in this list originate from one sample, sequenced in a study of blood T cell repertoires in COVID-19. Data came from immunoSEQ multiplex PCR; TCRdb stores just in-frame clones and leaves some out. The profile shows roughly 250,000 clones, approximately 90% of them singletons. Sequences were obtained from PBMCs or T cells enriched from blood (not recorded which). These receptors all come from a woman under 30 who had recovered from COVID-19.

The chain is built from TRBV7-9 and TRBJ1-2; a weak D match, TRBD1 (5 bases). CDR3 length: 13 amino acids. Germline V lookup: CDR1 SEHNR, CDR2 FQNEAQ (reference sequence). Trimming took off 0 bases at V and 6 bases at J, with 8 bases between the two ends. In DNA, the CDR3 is TGTGCCAGCAGCTTAGCAGGGGCCGATGGCTACACCTTC. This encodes CASSLAGADGYTF.

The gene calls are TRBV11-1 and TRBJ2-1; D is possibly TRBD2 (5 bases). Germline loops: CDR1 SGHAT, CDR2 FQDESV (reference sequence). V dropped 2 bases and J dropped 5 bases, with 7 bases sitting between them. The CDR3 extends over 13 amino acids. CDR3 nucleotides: TGTGCCAGCAGCTTATCGACTAACAATGAGCAGTTCTTC. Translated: CASSLSTNNEQFF.

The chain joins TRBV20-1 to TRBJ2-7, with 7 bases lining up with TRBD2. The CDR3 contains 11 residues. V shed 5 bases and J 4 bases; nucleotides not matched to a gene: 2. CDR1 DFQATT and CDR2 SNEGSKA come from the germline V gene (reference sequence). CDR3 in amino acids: CSAEAGYEQYF. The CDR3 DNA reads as TGCAGTGCTGAAGCGGGGTACGAGCAGTACTTC.

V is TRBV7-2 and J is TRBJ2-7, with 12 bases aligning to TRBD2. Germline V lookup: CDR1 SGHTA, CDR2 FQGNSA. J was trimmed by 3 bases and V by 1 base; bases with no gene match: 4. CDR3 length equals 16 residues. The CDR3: CASSLVGGLAGYEQYF. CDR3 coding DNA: TGTGCCAGCAGCTTAGTGGGGGGACTAGCGGGCTACGAGCAGTACTTC. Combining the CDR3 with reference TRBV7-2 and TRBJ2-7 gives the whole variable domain GAGVSQSPSNKVTEKGKDVELRCDPISGHTALYWYRQSLGQGLEFLIYFQGNSAPDKSGLPSDRFSAERTGGSVSTLTIQRTQQEDSAVYLCASSLVGGLAGYEQYFGPGTRLTVT.

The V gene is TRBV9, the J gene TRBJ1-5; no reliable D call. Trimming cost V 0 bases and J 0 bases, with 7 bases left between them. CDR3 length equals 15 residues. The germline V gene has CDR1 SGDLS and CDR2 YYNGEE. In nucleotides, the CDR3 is TGTGCCAGCAGCGTAGAAGCGGCTAGCAATCAGCCCCAGCATTTT. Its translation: CASSVEAASNQPQHF.

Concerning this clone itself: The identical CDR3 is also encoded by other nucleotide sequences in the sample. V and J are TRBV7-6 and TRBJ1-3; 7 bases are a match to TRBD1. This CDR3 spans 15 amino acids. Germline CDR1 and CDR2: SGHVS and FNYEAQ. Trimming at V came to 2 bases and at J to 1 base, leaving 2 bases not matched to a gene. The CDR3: CASSLSQGSGNTIYF. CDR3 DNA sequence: TGTGCCAGCAGCTTATCACAGGGGTCTGGAAACACCATATATTTT.

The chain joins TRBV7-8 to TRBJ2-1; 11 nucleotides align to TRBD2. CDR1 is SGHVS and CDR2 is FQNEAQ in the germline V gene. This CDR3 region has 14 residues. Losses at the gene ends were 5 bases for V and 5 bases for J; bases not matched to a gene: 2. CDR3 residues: CASSRLAGHNEQFF. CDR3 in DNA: TGTGCCAGCAGCCGACTAGCGGGGCACAATGAGCAGTTCTTC.

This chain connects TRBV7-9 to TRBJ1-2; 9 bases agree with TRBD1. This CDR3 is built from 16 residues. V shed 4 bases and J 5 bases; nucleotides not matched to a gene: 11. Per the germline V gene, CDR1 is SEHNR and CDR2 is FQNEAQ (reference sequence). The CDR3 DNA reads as TGTGCCAGCAGCTCCCAGGGACAGGGATGGCTGTATGGCTACACCTTC. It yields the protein CASSSQGQGWLYGYTF.

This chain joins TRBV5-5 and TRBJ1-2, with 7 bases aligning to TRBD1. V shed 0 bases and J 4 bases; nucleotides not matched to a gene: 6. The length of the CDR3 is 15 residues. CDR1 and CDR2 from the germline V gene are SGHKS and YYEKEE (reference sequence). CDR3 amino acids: CASSLEVGQPYGYTF. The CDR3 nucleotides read TGTGCCAGCAGCTTGGAAGTGGGACAGCCCTATGGCTACACCTTC.

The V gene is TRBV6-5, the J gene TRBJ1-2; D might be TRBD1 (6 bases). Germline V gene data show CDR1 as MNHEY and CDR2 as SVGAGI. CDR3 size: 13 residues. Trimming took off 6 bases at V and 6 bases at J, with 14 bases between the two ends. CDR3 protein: CASSLRGADGYTF. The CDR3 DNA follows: TGTGCCAGCAGCCTCCGGGGGGCGGATGGCTACACCTTC.

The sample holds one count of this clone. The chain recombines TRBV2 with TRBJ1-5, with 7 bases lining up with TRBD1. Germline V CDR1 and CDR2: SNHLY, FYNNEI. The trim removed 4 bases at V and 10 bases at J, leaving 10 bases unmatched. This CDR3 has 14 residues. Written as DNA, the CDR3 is TGTGCCAGCAGTGGACAGGGCCTCCAGCGTCCCCAGCATTTT. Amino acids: CASSGQGLQRPQHF. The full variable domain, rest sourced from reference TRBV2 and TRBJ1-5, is EPEVTQTPSHQVTQMGQEVILRCVPISNHLYFYWYRQILGQKVEFLVSFYNNEISEKSEIFDDQFSVERPDGSNFTLKIRSTKLEDSAMYFCASSGQGLQRPQHFGDGTRLSIL.

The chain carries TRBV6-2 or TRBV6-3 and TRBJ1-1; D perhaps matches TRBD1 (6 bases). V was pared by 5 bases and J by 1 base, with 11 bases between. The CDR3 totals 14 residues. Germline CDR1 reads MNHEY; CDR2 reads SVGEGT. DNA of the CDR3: TGTGCCAGCAGTATTCCGACAGGGAACACTGAAGCTTTCTTT. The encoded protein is CASSIPTGNTEAFF.

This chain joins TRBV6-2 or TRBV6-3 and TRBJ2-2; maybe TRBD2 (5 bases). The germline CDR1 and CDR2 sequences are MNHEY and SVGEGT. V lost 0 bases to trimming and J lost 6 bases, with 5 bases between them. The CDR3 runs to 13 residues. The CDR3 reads CASSYSRAGELFF. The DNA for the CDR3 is TGTGCCAGCAGTTACTCGCGGGCCGGGGAGCTGTTTTTT.

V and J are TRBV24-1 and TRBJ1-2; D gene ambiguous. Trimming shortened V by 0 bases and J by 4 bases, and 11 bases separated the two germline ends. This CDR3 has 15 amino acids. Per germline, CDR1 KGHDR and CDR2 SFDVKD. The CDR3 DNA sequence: TGTGCCACCAGTGATTTGCGGGGATATGGCTATGGCTACACCTTC. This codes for CATSDLRGYGYGYTF.

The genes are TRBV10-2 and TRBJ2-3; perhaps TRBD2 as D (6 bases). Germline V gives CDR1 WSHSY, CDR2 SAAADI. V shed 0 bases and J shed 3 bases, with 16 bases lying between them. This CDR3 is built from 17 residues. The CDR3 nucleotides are TGCGCCAGCAGTGAGTCAGAGCGGGTACCTTATACAGATACGCAGTATTTT. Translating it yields CASSESERVPYTDTQYF.

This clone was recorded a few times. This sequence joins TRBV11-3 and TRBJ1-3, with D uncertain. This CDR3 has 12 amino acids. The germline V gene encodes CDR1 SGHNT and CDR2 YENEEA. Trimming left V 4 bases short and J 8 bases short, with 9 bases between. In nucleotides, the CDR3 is TGTGCCAGCAGCTCCGCCGGGGACACCATATATTTT. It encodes CASSSAGDTIYF.

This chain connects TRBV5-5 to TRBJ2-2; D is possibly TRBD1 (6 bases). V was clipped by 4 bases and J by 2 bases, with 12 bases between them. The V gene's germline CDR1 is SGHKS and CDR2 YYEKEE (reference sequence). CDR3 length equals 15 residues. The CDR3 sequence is CASSPLGQNTGELFF. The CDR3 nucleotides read TGTGCCAGCAGCCCCTTGGGACAAAACACCGGGGAGCTGTTTTTT.

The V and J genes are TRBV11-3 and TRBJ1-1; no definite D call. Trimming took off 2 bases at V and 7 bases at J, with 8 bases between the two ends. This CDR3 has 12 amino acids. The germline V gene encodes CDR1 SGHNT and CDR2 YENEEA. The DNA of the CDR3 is TGTGCCAGCAGCTTAAGCGCCTTTGAAGCTTTCTTT. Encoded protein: CASSLSAFEAFF.

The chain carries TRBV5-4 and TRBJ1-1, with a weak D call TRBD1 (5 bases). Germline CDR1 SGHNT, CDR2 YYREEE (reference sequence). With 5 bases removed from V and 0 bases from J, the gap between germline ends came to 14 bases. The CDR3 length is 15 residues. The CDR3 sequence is CASRGENSLNTEAFF. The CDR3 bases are TGTGCCAGCAGAGGGGAAAACAGCTTGAACACTGAAGCTTTCTTT.

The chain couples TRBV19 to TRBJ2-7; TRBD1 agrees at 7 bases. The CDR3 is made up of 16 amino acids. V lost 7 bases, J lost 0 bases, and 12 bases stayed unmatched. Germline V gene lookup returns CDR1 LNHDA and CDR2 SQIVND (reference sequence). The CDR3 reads CASNKGALDNSYEQYF. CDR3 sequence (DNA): TGTGCCAGTAATAAGGGGGCCTTGGACAACTCCTACGAGCAGTACTTC.

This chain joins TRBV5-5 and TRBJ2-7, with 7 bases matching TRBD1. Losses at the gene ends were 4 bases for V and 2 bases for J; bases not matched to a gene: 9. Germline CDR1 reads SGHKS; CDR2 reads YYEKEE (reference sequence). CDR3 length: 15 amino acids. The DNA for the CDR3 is TGTGCCAGCAGCCCTCGGCTGGGGACAGCCTACGAGCAGTACTTC. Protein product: CASSPRLGTAYEQYF.

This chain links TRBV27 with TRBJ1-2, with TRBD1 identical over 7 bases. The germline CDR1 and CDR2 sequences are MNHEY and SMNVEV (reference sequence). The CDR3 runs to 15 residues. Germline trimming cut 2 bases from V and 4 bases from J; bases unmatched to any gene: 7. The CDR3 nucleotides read TGTGCCAGCAGTTTAAAGGGGGCGGTCCTCTATGGCTACACCTTC. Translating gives CASSLKGAVLYGYTF.

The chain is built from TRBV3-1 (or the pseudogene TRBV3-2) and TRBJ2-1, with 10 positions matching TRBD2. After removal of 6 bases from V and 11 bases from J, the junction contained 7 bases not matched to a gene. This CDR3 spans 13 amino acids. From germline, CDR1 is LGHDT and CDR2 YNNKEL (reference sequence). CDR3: CASSPTSGEKQFF. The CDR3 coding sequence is TGTGCCAGCAGTCCTACTAGCGGGGAAAAGCAGTTCTTC.

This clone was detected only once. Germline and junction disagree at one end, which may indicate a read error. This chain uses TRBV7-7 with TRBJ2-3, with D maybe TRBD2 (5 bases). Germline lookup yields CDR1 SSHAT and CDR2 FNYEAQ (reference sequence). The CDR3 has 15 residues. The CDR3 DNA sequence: TGTGCTAGCAGCTTCGGTACTAGATTGACAGATACGCAGTATTTT. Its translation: CASSFGTRLTDTQYF.

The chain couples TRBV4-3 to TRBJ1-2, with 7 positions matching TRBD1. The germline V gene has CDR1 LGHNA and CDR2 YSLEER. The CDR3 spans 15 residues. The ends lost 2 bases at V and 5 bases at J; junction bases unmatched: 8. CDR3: CASSQLGQALYGYTF. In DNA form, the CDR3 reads TGCGCCAGCAGCCAACTAGGACAGGCCTTATATGGCTACACCTTC.

The CDR3 DNA sequence: TGTGCCACCAGCGGTAAACTACTAGCCACCTACGAGCAGTACTTC. This encodes CATSGKLLATYEQYF. The chain is built from TRBV15 and TRBJ2-7, with a tentative D call TRBD2 (6 bases). Trimming cost V 5 bases and J 2 bases, with 16 bases left between them. CDR3 length: 15 residues. Germline V gene lookup returns CDR1 LNHNV and CDR2 YYDKDF (reference sequence).

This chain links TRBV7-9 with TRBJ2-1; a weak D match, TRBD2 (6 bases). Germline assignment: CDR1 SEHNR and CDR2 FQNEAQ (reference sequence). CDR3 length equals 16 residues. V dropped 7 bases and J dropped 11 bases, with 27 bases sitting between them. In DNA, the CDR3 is TGTGCCAGCACCCTCCAAACGGGAGTTATCTCAATGCAGCAGTTCTTC. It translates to CASTLQTGVISMQQFF. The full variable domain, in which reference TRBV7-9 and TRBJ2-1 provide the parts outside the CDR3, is DTGVSQNPRHKITKRGQNVTFRCDPISEHNRLYWYRQTLGQGPEFLTYFQNEAQLEKSRLLSDRFSAERPKGSFSTLEIQRTEQGDSAMYLCASTLQTGVISMQQFFGPGTRLTVL.

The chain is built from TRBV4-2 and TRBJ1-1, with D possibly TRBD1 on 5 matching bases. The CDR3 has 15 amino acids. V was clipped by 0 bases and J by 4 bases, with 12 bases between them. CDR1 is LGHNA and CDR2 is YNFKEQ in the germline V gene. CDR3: CASSQDPGGFTEAFF. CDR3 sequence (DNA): TGTGCCAGCAGCCAAGATCCGGGGGGGTTCACTGAAGCTTTCTTT.